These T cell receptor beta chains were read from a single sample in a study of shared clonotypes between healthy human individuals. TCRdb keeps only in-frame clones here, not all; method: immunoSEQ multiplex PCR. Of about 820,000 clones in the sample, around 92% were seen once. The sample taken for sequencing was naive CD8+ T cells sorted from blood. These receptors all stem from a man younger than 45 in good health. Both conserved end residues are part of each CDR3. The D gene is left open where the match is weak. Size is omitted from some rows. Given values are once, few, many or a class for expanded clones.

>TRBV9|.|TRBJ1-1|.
TGTGCCAGCAGCGTAACCGGAGGGGGGACTGAAGCTTTCTTT
CASSVTGGGTEAFF
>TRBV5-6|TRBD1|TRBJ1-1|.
TGTGCCAGCAGCTCCACGGGGACAGTGAACACTGAAGCTTTCTTT
CASSSTGTVNTEAFF
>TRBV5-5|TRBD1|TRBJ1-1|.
TGTGCCAGCAGCTTGACGCCACCACAGGGGGACTATTTGAACACTGAAGCTTTCTTT
CASSLTPPQGDYLNTEAFF
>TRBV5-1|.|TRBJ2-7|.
TGCGCCAGCAGCTTGGAGGGCTACGAGCAGTACTTC
CASSLEGYEQYF
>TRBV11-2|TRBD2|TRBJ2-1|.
TGTGCCAGCAGCTTCGGTCTAGCGGGAGTTAATGAGCAGTTCTTC
CASSFGLAGVNEQFF
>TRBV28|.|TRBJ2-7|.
TGTGCCAGCAGTTTAGGGCTATCCTACGAGCAGTACTTC
CASSLGLSYEQYF
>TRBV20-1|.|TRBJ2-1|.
TGCAGTGCTAGAGATGAGGGTGAGCAGTTCTTC
CSARDEGEQFF
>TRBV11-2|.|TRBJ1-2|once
TGTGCCAGCAGCCCGGGACCTAACTATGGCTACACCTTC
CASSPGPNYGYTF
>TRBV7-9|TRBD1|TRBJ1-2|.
TGTGCCAGCAGCCCCTCGACCGGGGGGGACAGGGGGCCTTATGGCTACACCTTC
CASSPSTGGDRGPYGYTF
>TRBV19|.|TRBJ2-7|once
TGTGCCAGTAGTATATTTCGCGGGATCGAGCAGTACTTC
CASSIFRGIEQYF
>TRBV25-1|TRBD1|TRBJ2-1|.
TGTGCCAGCAACCCCGGGACAGGGATTCCCCGCTCCTACAATGAGCAGTTCTTC
CASNPGTGIPRSYNEQFF
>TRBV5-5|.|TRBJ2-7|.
TGTGCCAGCAGCCGGGACATACCCTACGAGCAGTACTTC
CASSRDIPYEQYF
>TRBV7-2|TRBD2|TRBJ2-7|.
TGTGCCAGCAGTTCCCTAGCGGGAGGGCCGTTGGCCTACGAGCAGTACTTC
CASSSLAGGPLAYEQYF
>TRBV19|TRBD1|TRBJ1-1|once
TGTGCCAGTAGTATGACAGGGGGAAACACTGAAGCTTTCTTT
CASSMTGGNTEAFF
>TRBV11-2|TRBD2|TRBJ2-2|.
TGTGCCAGCAGCAAACTAGCGGGAGGGTTTCCCGAACTCGGGGGGGAGCTGTTTTTT
CASSKLAGGFPELGGELFF
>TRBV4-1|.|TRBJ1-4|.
TGCGCCAGCAGCCAAGTTGTCGTCCCGGTCGGGGAAAAACTGTTTTTT
CASSQVVVPVGEKLFF
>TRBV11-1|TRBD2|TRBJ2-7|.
TGTGCCAGCAGCCACTTAGTTGATAGCGGGATCTCCTCCTACGAGCAGTACTTC
CASSHLVDSGISSYEQYF
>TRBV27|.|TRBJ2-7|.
TGTGCCAGCAGTTCAGTTCTTCAGCTCTACGAGCAGTACTTC
CASSSVLQLYEQYF
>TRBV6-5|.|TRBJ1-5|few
TGTGCCAGCAGTTATCAAGGGGATCAGCCCCAGCATTTT
CASSYQGDQPQHF
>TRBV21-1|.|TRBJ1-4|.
TGTGCCAGCAGCAAACGGGTAGCCGGGACAGAGCTAGAAAAACTGTTTTTT
CASSKRVAGTELEKLFF
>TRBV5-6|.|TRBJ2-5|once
TGTGCCAGCAGCTTGGGTCAGCAAGAGACCCAGTACTTC
CASSLGQQETQYF
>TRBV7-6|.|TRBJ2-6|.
TGTGCCAGCAGCTTAGGGCCGAGCCCCTCTGGGGCCAACGTCCTGACTTTC
CASSLGPSPSGANVLTF
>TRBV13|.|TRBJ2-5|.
TGTGCCAGCAGCTTAGGCCGGGGGCAGGTAAAAGAGACCCAGTACTTC
CASSLGRGQVKETQYF
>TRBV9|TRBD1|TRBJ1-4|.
TGTGCCAGCAGCTCGAACAGGGGTCTTAATGAAAAACTGTTTTTT
CASSSNRGLNEKLFF
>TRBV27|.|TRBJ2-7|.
TGTGCCAGCAGTTACGGCGGAAAGGGGTGGGAGCAGTACTTC
CASSYGGKGWEQYF
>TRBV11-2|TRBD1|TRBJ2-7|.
TGTGCCAGCAGCTTCGGGACAGAGGCCTACGAGCAGTACTTC
CASSFGTEAYEQYF